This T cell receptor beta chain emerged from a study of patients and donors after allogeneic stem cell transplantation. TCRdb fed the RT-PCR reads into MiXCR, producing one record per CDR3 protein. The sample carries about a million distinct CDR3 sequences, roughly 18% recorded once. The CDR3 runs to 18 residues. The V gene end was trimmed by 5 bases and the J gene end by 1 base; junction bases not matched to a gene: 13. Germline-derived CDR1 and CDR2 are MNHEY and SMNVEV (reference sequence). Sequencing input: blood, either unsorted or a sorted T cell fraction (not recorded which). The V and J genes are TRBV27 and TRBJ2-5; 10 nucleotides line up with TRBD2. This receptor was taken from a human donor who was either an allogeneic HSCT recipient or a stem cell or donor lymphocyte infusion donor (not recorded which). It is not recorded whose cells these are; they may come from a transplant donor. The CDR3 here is CASSPTLTSGALQETQYF. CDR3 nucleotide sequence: TGTGCCAGCAGTCCTACCCTAACTAGCGGGGCCCTCCAAGAGACCCAGTACTTC.